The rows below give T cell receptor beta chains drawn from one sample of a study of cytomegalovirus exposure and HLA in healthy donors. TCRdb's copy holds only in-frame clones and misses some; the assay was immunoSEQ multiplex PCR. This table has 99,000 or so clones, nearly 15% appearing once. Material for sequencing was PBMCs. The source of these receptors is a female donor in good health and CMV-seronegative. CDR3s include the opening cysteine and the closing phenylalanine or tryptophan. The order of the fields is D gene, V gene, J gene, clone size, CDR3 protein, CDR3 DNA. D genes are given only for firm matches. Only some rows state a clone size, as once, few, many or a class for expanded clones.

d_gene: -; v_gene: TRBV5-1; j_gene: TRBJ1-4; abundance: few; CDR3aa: CASSRMTGNEKLFF; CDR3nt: TGCGCCAGCAGCCGAATGACAGGAAATGAAAAACTGTTTTTT
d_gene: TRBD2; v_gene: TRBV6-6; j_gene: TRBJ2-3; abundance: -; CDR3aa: CASSLLTSGFTDTQYF; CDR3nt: TGTGCCAGCAGTCTGCTGACTAGCGGATTCACAGATACGCAGTATTTT
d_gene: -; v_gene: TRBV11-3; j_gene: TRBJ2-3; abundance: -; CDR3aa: CASSPRGADTQYF; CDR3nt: TGTGCCAGCAGCCCCAGGGGCGCAGATACGCAGTATTTT
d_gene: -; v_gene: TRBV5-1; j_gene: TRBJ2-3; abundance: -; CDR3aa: CASSLAPQITDTQYF; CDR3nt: TGCGCCAGCAGCTTGGCCCCACAGATCACAGATACGCAGTATTTT
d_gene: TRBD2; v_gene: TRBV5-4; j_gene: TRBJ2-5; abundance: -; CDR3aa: CASSKGLAEQETQYF; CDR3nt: TGTGCCAGCAGCAAGGGACTAGCGGAACAAGAGACCCAGTACTTC
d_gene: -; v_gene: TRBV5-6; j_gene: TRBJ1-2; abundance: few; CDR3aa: CASSLERTATNYGYTF; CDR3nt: TGTGCCAGCAGCTTGGAAAGGACTGCTACTAACTATGGCTACACCTTC
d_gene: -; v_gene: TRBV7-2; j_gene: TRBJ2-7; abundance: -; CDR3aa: CASREWEVHHEQYF; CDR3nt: TGTGCCAGCAGGGAATGGGAGGTTCACCACGAGCAGTACTTC
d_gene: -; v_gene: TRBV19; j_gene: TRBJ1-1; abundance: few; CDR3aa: CASMRRENYMNTEAFF; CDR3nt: TGTGCCAGTATGAGGCGGGAGAATTACATGAACACTGAAGCTTTCTTT
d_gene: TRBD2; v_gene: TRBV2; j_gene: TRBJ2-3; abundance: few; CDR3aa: CASSETSGVTDTQYF; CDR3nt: TGTGCCAGCAGTGAAACTAGCGGGGTGACAGATACGCAGTATTTT
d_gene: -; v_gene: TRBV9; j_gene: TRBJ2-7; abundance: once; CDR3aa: CASSAGGDNYEQYF; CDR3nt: TGTGCCAGCAGCGCCGGAGGTGACAACTACGAGCAGTACTTC
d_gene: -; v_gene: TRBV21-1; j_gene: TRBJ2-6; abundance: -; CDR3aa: CAKSTGRVSGANVLTF; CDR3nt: TGTGCCAAATCGACAGGGCGCGTCTCTGGGGCCAACGTCCTGACTTTC
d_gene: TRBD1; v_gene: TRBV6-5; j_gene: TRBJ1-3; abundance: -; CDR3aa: CASSYSGQEAGNTIYF; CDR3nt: TGTGCCAGCAGTTACTCGGGACAGGAAGCTGGAAACACCATATATTTT
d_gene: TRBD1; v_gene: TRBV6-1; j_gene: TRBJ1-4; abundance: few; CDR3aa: CASSEDRGNEKLFF; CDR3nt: TGTGCCAGCAGTGAAGACAGGGGGAATGAAAAACTGTTTTTT
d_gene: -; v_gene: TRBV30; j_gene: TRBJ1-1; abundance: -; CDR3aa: CAWIPRTGKAFF; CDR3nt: TGTGCCTGGATTCCCCGTACGGGGAAAGCTTTCTTT
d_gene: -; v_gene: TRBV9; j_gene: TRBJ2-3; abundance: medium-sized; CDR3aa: CASSAESTGGADTQYF; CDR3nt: TGTGCCAGCAGCGCAGAGTCGACAGGAGGTGCCGATACGCAGTATTTT
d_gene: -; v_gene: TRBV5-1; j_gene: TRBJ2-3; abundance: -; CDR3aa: CASSPLGGTDTQYF; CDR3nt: TGCGCCAGCAGCCCTCTCGGGGGCACAGATACGCAGTATTTT
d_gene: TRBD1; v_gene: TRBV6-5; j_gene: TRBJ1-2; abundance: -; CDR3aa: CASRIPQGVNYGYTF; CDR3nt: TGTGCCAGCAGGATTCCACAGGGGGTCAACTATGGCTACACCTTC
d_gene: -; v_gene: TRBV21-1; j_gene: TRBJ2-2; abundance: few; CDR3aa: CASSKDRSNTGELFF; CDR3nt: TGTGCCAGCAGCAAAGACAGGTCTAACACCGGGGAGCTGTTTTTT
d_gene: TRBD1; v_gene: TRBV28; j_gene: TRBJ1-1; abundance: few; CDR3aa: CASSLPNRGAEAFF; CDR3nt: TGTGCCAGCAGTTTACCCAACAGGGGTGCTGAAGCTTTCTTT
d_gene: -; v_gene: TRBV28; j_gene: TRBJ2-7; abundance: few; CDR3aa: CASSPESPGAKQYF; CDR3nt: TGTGCCAGCAGTCCAGAGTCCCCAGGGGCCAAGCAGTACTTC
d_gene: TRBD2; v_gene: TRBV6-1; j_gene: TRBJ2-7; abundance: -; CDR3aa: CASGREVYEQYF; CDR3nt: TGTGCCAGCGGGCGGGAGGTCTACGAGCAGTACTTC
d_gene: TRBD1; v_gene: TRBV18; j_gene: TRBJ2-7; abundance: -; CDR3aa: CASSRPGQSTYEQYF; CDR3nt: TGTGCCAGCTCACGGCCGGGACAGTCCACCTACGAGCAGTACTTC
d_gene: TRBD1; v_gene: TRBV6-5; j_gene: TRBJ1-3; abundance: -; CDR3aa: CASSYQRQGRNTIYF; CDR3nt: TGTGCCAGCAGTTACCAAAGACAGGGTAGAAACACCATATATTTT
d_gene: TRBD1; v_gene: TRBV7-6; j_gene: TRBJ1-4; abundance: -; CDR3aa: CASSLGPGQGLFF; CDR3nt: TGTGCCAGCAGCTTAGGACCGGGACAGGGACTGTTTTTT
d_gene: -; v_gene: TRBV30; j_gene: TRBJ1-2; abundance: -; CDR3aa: CAWSSGGSGYGYTF; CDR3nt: TGTGCCTGGAGTAGTGGAGGGTCGGGCTATGGCTACACCTTC
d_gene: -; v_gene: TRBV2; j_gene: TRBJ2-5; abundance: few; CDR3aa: CASSESPELRETQYF; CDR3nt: TGTGCCAGCAGTGAATCGCCAGAACTAAGAGAGACCCAGTACTTC
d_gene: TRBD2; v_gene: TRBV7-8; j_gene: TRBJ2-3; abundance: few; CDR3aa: CASSLGGSGSSTQYF; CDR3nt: TGTGCCAGCAGCCTGGGAGGTAGCGGGAGTAGTACGCAGTATTTT
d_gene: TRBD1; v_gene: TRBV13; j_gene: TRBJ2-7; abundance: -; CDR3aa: CASSSGQGPYEQYF; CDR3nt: TGTGCCAGCAGCTCTGGACAGGGTCCCTACGAGCAGTACTTC
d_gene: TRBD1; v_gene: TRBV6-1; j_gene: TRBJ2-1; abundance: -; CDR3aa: CASSAPGQGALTSYNEQFF; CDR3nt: TGTGCCAGCAGTGCGCCGGGACAGGGGGCCCTGACCTCCTACAATGAGCAGTTCTTC
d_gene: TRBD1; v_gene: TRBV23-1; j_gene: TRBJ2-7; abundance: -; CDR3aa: CASSQIGTDSYEQYF; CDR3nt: TGCGCCAGCAGTCAAATCGGGACAGACTCCTACGAGCAGTACTTC
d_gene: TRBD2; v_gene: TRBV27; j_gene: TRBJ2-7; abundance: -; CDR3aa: CASSPRTSGGLYEQYF; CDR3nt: TGTGCCAGCAGTCCAAGGACTAGCGGGGGGTTATACGAGCAGTACTTC
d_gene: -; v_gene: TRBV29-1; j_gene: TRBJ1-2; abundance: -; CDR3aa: CSVEDPGLDRYGYTF; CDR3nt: TGCAGCGTTGAAGACCCAGGCCTGGATAGGTATGGCTACACCTTC
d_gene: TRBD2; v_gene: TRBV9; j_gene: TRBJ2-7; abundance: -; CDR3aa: CASSPGGLAGEQYF; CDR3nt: TGTGCCAGCAGCCCGGGAGGACTAGCGGGGGAGCAGTACTTC
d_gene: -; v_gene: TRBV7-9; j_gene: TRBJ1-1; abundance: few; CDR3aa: CASSFNMNTEAFF; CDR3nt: TGTGCCAGCAGCTTCAACATGAACACTGAAGCTTTCTTT
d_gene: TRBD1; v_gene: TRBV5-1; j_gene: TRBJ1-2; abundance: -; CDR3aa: CASSLSGTGGASGYTF; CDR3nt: TGCGCCAGCAGCTTATCCGGGACAGGGGGCGCAAGTGGCTACACCTTC
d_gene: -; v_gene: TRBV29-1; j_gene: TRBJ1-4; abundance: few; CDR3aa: CSVEEAFRGGGKLFF; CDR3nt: TGCAGCGTTGAAGAGGCTTTTAGGGGCGGAGGGAAACTGTTTTTT
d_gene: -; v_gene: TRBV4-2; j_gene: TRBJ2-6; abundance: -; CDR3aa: CASSQDLGRADSGANVLTF; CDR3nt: TGTGCCAGCAGCCAAGATCTCGGGCGGGCCGACTCTGGGGCCAACGTCCTGACTTTC
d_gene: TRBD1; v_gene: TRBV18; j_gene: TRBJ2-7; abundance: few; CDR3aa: CASSPPSPGQGVYEQYF; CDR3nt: TGTGCCAGCTCACCCCCCAGCCCGGGACAGGGGGTTTACGAGCAGTACTTC
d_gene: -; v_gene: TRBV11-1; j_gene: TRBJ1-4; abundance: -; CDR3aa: CASSSKVGVLAKLFF; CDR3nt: TGTGCCAGCAGCTCCAAGGTAGGGGTGCTCGCAAAACTGTTTTTT
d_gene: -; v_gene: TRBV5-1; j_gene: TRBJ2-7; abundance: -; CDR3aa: CASSLLGDSIVDEQYF; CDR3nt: TGCGCCAGCAGCTTGCTCGGGGATTCAATCGTTGACGAGCAGTACTTC
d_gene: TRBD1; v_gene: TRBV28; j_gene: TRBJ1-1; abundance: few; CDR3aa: CASSQGTAAFEAFF; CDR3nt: TGTGCCAGCAGCCAGGGGACAGCGGCCTTCGAAGCTTTCTTT
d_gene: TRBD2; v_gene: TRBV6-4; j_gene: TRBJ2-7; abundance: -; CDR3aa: CASSESSGAYEQYF; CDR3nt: TGTGCCAGCAGTGAGTCTAGCGGGGCCTACGAGCAGTACTTC